This TCR beta chain is from a study of T-cell memory formation after mild COVID-19. Broader study findings: Day 37-peaking second-wave clones had unconfirmed SARS-CoV-2 specificity. Later expanders leaned CD4+, whereas day 15 to 85 contracting clones were balanced CD4/CD8. CD4+ contracting clones lay mainly in CM and EM, CD8+ ones in EMRA.

Barcoded TCR alpha and TCR beta cDNA libraries with UMIs came from 5'RACE using constant-segment primers. TCRdb processed the 5' RACE reads anew with MiXCR; each CDR3 protein has one entry. The sample contains 410,000 or so distinct CDR3 sequences, around 22% of which appear only once. CDR3 length: 16 residues. With respect to this clonotype: Its specificity is not known.

Material: PBMCs or a T cell subset sorted from them (not recorded which). This TCR derives from an adult woman who had mild COVID-19 (a few samples of this study predate the infection). Cell type and time point are not known. The rearrangement uses TRBV21-1 and TRBJ2-3; TRBD1, the table's D call, lacks a check against the DNA. TRBV21-1 is a known pseudogene. This CDR3 is CASLRITGGVTDTQYF. The DNA of the CDR3 is TGTGCCAGCCTTCGGATAACAGGGGGTGTGACAGATACGCAGTATTTT.